This TCR beta chain appears in the sequencing data of a study of blood T cells in healthy people across ages. Germline assignment: CDR1 SGHAT and CDR2 FQNNGV. V dropped 6 bases and J dropped 4; count of bases not matched to a gene: 6. The CDR3 covers 14 residues. A sample-barcoded 5' primer and a J-beta primer mix were used in a second PCR of roughly 7 to 12 cycles. Each CDR3 protein gets one entry after TCRdb re-called the 5' RACE reads with MiXCR. The sample lists roughly 1.5 million distinct CDR3 sequences, around 40% occurring once. The clonotype originates from a woman younger than 30 in good health. The sequenced sample consisted of blood. The J gene is TRBJ1-2, the V gene TRBV11-2, with TRBD1 identical over 9 bases. CDR3 sequence: CASRRTGARYGYTF. Written as DNA, the CDR3 is TGTGCCAGCAGGAGGACAGGGGCGCGCTATGGCTACACCTTC.